The 20 T cell receptor beta chains below come from one sample, sequenced in a study of PD-L1 blockade in urothelial cancer. Repertoires were generated with immunoSEQ multiplex PCR, while TCRdb's copy carries only in-frame clones and drops some. The table records under 40,000 clones, over 80% of them present only once. The sequences come from PBMCs, collected around atezolizumab (anti-PD-L1) treatment. These receptors came from a man aged 45-65 years with urothelial cancer.

The chain has TRBV7-9 and TRBJ2-6; possibly TRBD2 for D (5 bases). The CDR3 is made up of 16 amino acids. The V end lost 5 bases, the J end lost 2 bases, and 13 bases lay between the germline ends. Germline CDR1 reads SEHNR; CDR2 reads FQNEAQ (reference sequence). The CDR3 spells CASSQSGRAGANVLTF. CDR3 coding DNA: TGTGCCAGCAGCCAAAGCGGCCGGGCTGGGGCCAACGTCCTGACTTTC.

V usage is TRBV28 and J usage is TRBJ2-7; TRBD1 matches at 11 bases. In germline, CDR1 is MDHEN, CDR2 SYDVKM. CDR3 size: 16 residues. Trimming removed 2 bases from V and 6 bases from J; junction bases left unmatched: 9. CDR3 in amino acids: CASSLGGTGGTIEQYF. DNA for the CDR3: TGTGCCAGCAGTTTAGGAGGGACAGGGGGGACAATCGAGCAGTACTTC.

DNA for the CDR3: TGCGCCAGCAGTCAATTAAAACAGGGGGGCTCTGGGGCCAACGTCCTGACTTTC. Amino acid sequence: CASSQLKQGGSGANVLTF. The gene calls are TRBV23-1 and TRBJ2-6; TRBD1 aligns across 8 bases. TRBV23-1 is sorted into the ORF group, with uncertain function. The CDR3 spans 18 residues. V lost 1 base, J lost 0 bases, and 5 bases stayed unmatched.

V usage is TRBV5-5 and J usage is TRBJ2-4; 10 bases are shared with TRBD1. The CDR3 covers 16 residues. The V gene end was trimmed by 4 bases and the J gene end by 0 bases; junction bases not matched to a gene: 4. Germline loops: CDR1 SGHKS, CDR2 YYEKEE (reference sequence). In DNA, the CDR3 is TGTGCCAGCAGCCCCGGACAGGGGGGAGCCAAAAACATTCAGTACTTC. It yields the protein CASSPGQGGAKNIQYF.

The chain employs TRBV2 and TRBJ2-7; TRBD2 agrees at 9 bases. The V segment lost 4 bases and the J segment 7 bases; nucleotides outside the gene matches: 26. CDR3 length: 20 amino acids. The germline V gene has CDR1 SNHLY and CDR2 FYNNEI. CDR3 in DNA: TGTGCCAGCAGTGTAAGACTCCCGGGACTAGCAGAACCTAATTGGGGTGAGCAGTACTTC. Translated, it gives CASSVRLPGLAEPNWGEQYF.

The chain joins TRBV19 to TRBJ2-1, with D tentatively TRBD2 (6 bases). The V end lost 6 bases, the J end lost 6 bases, and 15 bases lay between the germline ends. The germline CDR1 and CDR2 sequences are LNHDA and SQIVND (reference sequence). This CDR3 has 14 amino acids. CDR3 sequence reads: CASRKIGLSNEQFF. As DNA, the CDR3 is TGTGCCAGTAGGAAGATAGGACTATCCAATGAGCAGTTCTTC.

The chain uses TRBV27 and TRBJ2-7; a weak D match, TRBD1 (6 bases). V lost 5 bases and J lost 4, with 15 bases in between. The CDR3 spans 14 residues. From germline, CDR1 is MNHEY and CDR2 SMNVEV (reference sequence). The chain's CDR3 is CASSGQFTGYEQYF. The CDR3 DNA follows: TGTGCCAGCAGTGGACAGTTTACAGGTTACGAGCAGTACTTC.

The chain carries TRBV9 and TRBJ2-7, with D possibly being TRBD2 (5 bases). The CDR3 has 15 amino acids. Trimming removed 3 bases at V and 2 bases at J, with 15 bases between. Germline loops: CDR1 SGDLS, CDR2 YYNGEE. In DNA form, the CDR3 reads TGTGCCAGCAGCGCCCTCGGCGGGCCCACCTACGAGCAGTACTTC. It codes for CASSALGGPTYEQYF.

This clone was recorded only once. Germline and junction disagree at one end, which may indicate a read error. The chain joins TRBV2 to TRBJ2-5; D call uncertain. The CDR3 loop spans 14 amino acids. The germline CDR1 and CDR2 sequences are SNHLY and FYNNEI. CDR3 coding DNA: TGTGCCAGCAGTGGAATACTGGCAACGGAGACCCGGTACTTC. Translated: CASSGILATETRYF.

V gene TRBV2 combines with J gene TRBJ2-6, with D unclear. Trimming stripped 5 bases from V and 0 bases from J, with 8 bases between. There are 15 residues in the CDR3. The germline V gene has CDR1 SNHLY and CDR2 FYNNEI. CDR3 coding DNA: TGTGCCAGCAGTACACGTGGCTCTGGGGCCAACGTCCTGACTTTC. This sequence encodes CASSTRGSGANVLTF.

CDR3 amino acids: CASSLREGREQYF. CDR3 nucleotides: TGTGCCAGCAGTTTGAGGGAAGGTAGGGAGCAGTACTTC. The chain carries TRBV27 and TRBJ2-7, with D possibly matching TRBD2 (5 bases). CDR1 MNHEY and CDR2 SMNVEV come from the germline V gene (reference sequence). Trimming cost V 3 bases and J 7 bases, with 13 bases left between them. This CDR3 is built from 13 residues.

This clone was seen only once. The V and J genes are TRBV7-8 and TRBJ2-3, with TRBD2 identical over 14 bases. The CDR3 loop spans 18 amino acids. The germline V gene encodes CDR1 SGHVS and CDR2 FQNEAQ. The V and J ends lost 5 bases and 0 bases, in that order; junction bases with no gene match: 7. The CDR3 loop is CASSPGTSGGFSTDTQYF. The CDR3, as DNA: TGTGCCAGCAGCCCAGGGACTAGCGGGGGCTTTAGCACAGATACGCAGTATTTT.

The rearrangement uses TRBV5-1 and TRBJ2-1; 9 bases align to TRBD1. The CDR3 extends over 15 amino acids. J lost 2 bases, V lost 4 bases, and 4 bases had no gene match. The germline CDR1 and CDR2 sequences are SGHRS and YFSETQ. Written as DNA, the CDR3 is TGCGCCAGCAGCGCCCGGGACAGGGCCTACAATGAGCAGTTCTTC. Its protein product is CASSARDRAYNEQFF.

The CDR3 reads CASSSQGGLATGELFF. The CDR3 nucleotides read TGTGCCAGCAGCTCCCAAGGGGGACTAGCGACCGGGGAGCTGTTTTTT. The genes are TRBV7-3 and TRBJ2-2, with 10 bases that match TRBD2. V trimming: 4 bases; J trimming: 5 bases; junction bases outside the gene matches: 7. The CDR3 is made up of 16 amino acids. Germline loops: CDR1 SGHTA, CDR2 FQGTGA.

The chain links TRBV28 to TRBJ2-5; 8 bases align to TRBD2. V lost 6 bases and J lost 2; bases outside the gene matches: 11. This CDR3 region has 16 residues. CDR1 is MDHEN, CDR2 SYDVKM, per germline. The CDR3 DNA reads as TGTGCCAGCAGGAAAAGCGGGAGTACTAGGCAAGAGACCCAGTACTTC. Translated: CASRKSGSTRQETQYF.

The chain joins TRBV7-6 to TRBJ2-1; no firm D call. The CDR3 runs 13 residues. V lost 4 bases, J lost 8 bases, and 12 bases lay in between. CDR1 is SGHVS, CDR2 FNYEAQ, per germline. In nucleotides, the CDR3 is TGTGCCAGCAGCTACAAAAATGTGGATGAGCAGTTCTTC. Its protein is CASSYKNVDEQFF.

V and J are TRBV28 and TRBJ2-3; no clear D. This CDR3 has 14 amino acids. CDR1 and CDR2 (germline): MDHEN, SYDVKM. V was clipped by 7 bases and J by 5 bases, with 16 bases between them. The CDR3 protein is CASTPSDSGDTQYF. As DNA, the CDR3 is TGTGCCAGCACCCCCAGCGACTCCGGAGATACGCAGTATTTT. The full variable domain, rest sourced from reference TRBV28 and TRBJ2-3, is DVKVTQSSRYLVKRTGEKVFLECVQDMDHENMFWYRQDPGLGLRLIYFSYDVKMKEKGDIPEGYSVSREKKERFSLILESASTNQTSMYLCASTPSDSGDTQYFGPGTRLTVL.

J is TRBJ1-5 and V is TRBV28; 7 bases match TRBD1. CDR1 and CDR2 from the germline V gene are MDHEN and SYDVKM. V lost 2 bases to trimming and J lost 5 bases; unmatched junction nucleotides: 3. The CDR3 spans 14 residues. The CDR3 nucleotides read TGTGCCAGCAGTTTACAGAGGGGGCATCAGCCCCAGCATTTT. Encoded protein: CASSLQRGHQPQHF.

This chain joins TRBV10-1 and TRBJ2-2, with a weak D call TRBD2 (6 bases). CDR1 WNHNN and CDR2 SYGVQD come from the germline V gene (reference sequence). Trimming left V 5 bases short and J 4 bases short, with 14 bases between. The CDR3 sequence is 15 residues long. CDR3 in amino acids: CASSRTRTTTGELFF. In DNA, the CDR3 is TGCGCCAGCAGTCGTACGAGGACTACCACCGGGGAGCTGTTTTTT.

The J gene is TRBJ2-7, the V gene TRBV6-5, with D perhaps matching TRBD1 (6 bases). The CDR3 has 15 amino acids. CDR1 is MNHEY, CDR2 SVGAGI, per germline. Trimming took 2 bases from V and 3 from J, leaving 14 bases between them. CDR3 coding DNA: TGTGCCAGCAGTTACGGAGACGGACAGCTCTACGAGCAGTACTTC. It translates to CASSYGDGQLYEQYF.